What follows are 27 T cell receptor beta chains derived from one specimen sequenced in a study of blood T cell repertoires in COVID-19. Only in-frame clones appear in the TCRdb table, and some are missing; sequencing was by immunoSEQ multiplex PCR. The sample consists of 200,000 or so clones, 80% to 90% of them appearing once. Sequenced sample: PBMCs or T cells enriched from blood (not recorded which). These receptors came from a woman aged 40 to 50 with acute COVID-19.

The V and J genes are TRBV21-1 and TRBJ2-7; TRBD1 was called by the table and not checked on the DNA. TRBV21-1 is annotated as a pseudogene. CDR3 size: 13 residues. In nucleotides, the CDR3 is TGTGCCAGCAGCAACTGGGCTGGCCCCGAGCAGTACTTC. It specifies CASSNWAGPEQYF.

Here the CDR3 reads CASRRDRDQPQHF. In DNA form, the CDR3 reads TGTGCCAGCAGACGGGACAGGGATCAGCCCCAGCATTTT. This sequence joins TRBV7-9 and TRBJ1-5, with 9 nucleotides matching TRBD1. CDR3 length: 13 amino acids. The germline CDR1 and CDR2 sequences are SEHNR and FQNEAQ (reference sequence). V trimming: 6 bases; J trimming: 5 bases; junction bases outside the gene matches: 2.

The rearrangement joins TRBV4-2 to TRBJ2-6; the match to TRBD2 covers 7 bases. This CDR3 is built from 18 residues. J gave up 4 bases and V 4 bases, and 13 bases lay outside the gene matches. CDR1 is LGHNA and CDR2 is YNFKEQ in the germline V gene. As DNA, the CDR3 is TGTGCCAGCAGCCCTCGCGGGGGTGGACCTTCGGGGGCCAACGTCCTGACTTTC. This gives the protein CASSPRGGGPSGANVLTF.

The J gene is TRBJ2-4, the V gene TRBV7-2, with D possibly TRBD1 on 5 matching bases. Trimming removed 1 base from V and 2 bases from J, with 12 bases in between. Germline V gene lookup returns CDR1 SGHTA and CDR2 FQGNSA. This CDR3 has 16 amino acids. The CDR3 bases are TGTGCCAGCAGCTTAGAGGGGTACAGGACCAAAAACATTCAGTACTTC. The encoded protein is CASSLEGYRTKNIQYF.

The DNA for the CDR3 is TGTGCCAGTACGGAGCGCCTCTATGGCTACACCTTC. Protein: CASTERLYGYTF. The V and J genes are TRBV6-5 and TRBJ1-2; D call uncertain. The ends were cut back, 9 bases at V and 4 bases at J, with 12 bases in the middle. In germline, CDR1 is MNHEY, CDR2 SVGAGI. CDR3 length: 12 amino acids.

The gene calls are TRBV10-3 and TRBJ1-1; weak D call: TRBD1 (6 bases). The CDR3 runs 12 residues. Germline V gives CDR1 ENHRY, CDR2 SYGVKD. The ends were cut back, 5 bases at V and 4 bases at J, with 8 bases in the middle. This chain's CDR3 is CAISSGATEAFF. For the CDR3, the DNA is TGTGCCATCAGTTCAGGGGCCACTGAAGCTTTCTTT.

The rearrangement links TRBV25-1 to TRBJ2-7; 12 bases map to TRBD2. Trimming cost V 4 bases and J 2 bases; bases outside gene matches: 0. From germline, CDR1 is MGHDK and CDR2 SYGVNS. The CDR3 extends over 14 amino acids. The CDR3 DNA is TGTGCCAGCAGTGGGACTAGCGGGACCTACGAGCAGTACTTC. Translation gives CASSGTSGTYEQYF.

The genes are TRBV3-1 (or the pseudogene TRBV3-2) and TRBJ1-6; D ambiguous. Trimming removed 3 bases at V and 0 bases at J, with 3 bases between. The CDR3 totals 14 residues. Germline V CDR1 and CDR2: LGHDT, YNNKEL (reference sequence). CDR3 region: CASSQSSYNSPLHF. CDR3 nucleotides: TGTGCCAGCAGCCAGAGCTCCTATAATTCACCCCTCCACTTT.

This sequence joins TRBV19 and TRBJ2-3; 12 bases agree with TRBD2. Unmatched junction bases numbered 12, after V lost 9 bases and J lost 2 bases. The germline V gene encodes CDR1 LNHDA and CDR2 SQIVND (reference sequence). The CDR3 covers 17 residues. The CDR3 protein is CASRQTLAGGSTDTQYF. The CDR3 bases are TGTGCCAGCCGACAGACACTAGCGGGAGGTTCCACAGATACGCAGTATTTT.

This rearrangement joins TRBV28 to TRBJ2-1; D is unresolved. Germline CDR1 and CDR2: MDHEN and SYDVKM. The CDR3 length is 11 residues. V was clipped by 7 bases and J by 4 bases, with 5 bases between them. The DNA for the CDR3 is TGTGCCAGCACCTTTTACAATGAGCAGTTCTTC. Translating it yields CASTFYNEQFF.

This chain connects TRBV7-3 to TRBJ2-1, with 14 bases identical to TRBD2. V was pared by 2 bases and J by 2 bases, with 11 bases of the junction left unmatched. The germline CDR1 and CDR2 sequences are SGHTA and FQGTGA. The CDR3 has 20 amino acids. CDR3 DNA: TGTGCCAGCAGCTTACTCTCGGGACTAGCGGGAGCGGGACCCTACAATGAGCAGTTCTTC. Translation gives CASSLLSGLAGAGPYNEQFF.

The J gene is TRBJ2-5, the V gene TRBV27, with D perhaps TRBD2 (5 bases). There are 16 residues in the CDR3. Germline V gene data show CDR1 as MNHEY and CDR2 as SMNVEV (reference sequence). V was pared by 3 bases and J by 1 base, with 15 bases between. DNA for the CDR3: TGTGCCAGCAGTTTGGGGTGGGCGAGGGCCCAAGAGACCCAGTACTTC. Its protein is CASSLGWARAQETQYF.

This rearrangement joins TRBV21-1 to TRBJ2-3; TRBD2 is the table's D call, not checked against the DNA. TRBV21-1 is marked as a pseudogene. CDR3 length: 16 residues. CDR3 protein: CASSLGRGGGTDTQYF. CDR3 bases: TGTGCCAGCAGCCTCGGTCGGGGGGGCGGGACAGATACGCAGTATTTT.

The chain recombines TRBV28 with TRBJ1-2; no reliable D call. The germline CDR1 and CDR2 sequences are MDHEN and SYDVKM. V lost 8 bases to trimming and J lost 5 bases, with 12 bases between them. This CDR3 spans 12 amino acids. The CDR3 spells CASRTPGYGYTF. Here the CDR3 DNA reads TGTGCCAGCCGGACCCCGGGGTATGGCTACACCTTC.

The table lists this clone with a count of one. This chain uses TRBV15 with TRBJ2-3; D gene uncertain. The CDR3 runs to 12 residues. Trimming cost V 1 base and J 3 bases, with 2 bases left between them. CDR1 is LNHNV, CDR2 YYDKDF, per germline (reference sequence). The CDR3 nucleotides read TGTGCCACCAGCAGAGTAACAGATACGCAGTATTTT. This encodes CATSRVTDTQYF.

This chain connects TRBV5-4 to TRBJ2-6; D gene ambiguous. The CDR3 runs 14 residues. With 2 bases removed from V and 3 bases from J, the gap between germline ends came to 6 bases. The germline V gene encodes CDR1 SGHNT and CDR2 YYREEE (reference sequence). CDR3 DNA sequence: TGTGCCAGCAGCTTTCCCGGTGGGGCCAACGTCCTGACTTTC. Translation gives CASSFPGGANVLTF.

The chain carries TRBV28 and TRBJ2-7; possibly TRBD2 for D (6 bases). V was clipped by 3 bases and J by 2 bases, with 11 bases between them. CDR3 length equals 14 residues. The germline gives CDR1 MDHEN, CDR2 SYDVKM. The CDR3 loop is CASSLGGDTYEQYF. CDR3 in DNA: TGTGCCAGCAGTTTGGGAGGTGACACCTACGAGCAGTACTTC. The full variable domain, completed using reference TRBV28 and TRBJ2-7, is DVKVTQSSRYLVKRTGEKVFLECVQDMDHENMFWYRQDPGLGLRLIYFSYDVKMKEKGDIPEGYSVSREKKERFSLILESASTNQTSMYLCASSLGGDTYEQYFGPGTRLTVT.

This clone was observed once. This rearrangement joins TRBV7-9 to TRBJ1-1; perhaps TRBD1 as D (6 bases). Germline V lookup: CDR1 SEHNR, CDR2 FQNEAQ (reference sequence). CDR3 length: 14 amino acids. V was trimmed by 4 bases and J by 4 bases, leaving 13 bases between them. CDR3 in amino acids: CASSSGQLGTEAFF. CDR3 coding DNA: TGTGCCAGCAGCTCCGGACAGCTAGGCACTGAAGCTTTCTTT. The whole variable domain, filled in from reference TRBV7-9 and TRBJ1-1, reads DTGVSQNPRHKITKRGQNVTFRCDPISEHNRLYWYRQTLGQGPEFLTYFQNEAQLEKSRLLSDRFSAERPKGSFSTLEIQRTEQGDSAMYLCASSSGQLGTEAFFGQGTRLTVV.

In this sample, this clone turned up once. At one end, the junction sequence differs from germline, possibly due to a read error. CDR3 coding DNA: TGTGCCAGCAGTCCCCCCCGAGACAGCTGTTTGTTT. It yields the protein CASSPPRDSCLF. The rearrangement uses TRBV12-3 or TRBV12-4 and TRBJ1-3; D is perhaps TRBD1 (5 bases). CDR3 length: 12 residues.

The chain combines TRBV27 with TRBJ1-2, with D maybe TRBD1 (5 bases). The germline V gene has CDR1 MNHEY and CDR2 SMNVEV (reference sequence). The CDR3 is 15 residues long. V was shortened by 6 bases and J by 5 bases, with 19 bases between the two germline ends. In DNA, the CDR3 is TGTGCCAGCAGCCCTAATTCGAAAGGGGCGTATGGCTACACCTTC. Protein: CASSPNSKGAYGYTF.

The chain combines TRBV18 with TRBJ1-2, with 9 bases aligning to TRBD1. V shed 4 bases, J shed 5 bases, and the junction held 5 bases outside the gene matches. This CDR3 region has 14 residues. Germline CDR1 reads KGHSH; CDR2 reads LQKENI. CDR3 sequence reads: CASSRTGERYGYTF. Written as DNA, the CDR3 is TGTGCCAGCTCACGGACAGGGGAGCGGTATGGCTACACCTTC.

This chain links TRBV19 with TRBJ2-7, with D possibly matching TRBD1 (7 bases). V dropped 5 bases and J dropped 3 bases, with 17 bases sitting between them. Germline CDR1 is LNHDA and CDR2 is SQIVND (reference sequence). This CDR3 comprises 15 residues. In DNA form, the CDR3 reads TGTGCCAGTAGTTCTTCACAGGGGAGGCTCTACGAGCAGTACTTC. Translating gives CASSSSQGRLYEQYF.

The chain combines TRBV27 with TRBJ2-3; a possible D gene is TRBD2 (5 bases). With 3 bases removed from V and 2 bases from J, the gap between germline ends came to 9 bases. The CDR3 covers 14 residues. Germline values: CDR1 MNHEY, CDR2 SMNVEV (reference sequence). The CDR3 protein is CASSLTIPTDTQYF. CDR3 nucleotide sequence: TGTGCCAGCAGTTTGACTATCCCCACAGATACGCAGTATTTT.

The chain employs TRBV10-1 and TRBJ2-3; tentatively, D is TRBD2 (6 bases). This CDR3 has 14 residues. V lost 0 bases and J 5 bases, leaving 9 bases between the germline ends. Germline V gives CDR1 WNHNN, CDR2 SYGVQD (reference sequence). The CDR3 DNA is TGCGCCAGCAGTGAGTCGCCCGGGGGAGATACGCAGTATTTT. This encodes CASSESPGGDTQYF.

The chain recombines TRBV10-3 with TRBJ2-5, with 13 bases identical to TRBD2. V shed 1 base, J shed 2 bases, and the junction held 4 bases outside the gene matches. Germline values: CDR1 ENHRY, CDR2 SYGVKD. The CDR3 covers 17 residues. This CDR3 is CAISEWGLAGTQETQYF. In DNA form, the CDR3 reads TGTGCCATCAGTGAGTGGGGACTAGCGGGAACACAAGAGACCCAGTACTTC.

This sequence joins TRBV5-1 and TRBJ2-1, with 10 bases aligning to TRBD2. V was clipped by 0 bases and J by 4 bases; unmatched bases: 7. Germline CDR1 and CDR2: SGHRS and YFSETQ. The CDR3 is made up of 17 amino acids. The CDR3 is CASSLAASGRGYNEQFF. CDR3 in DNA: TGCGCCAGCAGCTTGGCCGCAAGCGGGAGGGGGTACAATGAGCAGTTCTTC.

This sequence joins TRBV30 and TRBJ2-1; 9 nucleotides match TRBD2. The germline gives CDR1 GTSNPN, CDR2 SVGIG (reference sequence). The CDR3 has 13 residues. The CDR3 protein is CAPGTSHYNEQFF. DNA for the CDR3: TGTGCACCCGGGACTAGCCACTACAATGAGCAGTTCTTC.